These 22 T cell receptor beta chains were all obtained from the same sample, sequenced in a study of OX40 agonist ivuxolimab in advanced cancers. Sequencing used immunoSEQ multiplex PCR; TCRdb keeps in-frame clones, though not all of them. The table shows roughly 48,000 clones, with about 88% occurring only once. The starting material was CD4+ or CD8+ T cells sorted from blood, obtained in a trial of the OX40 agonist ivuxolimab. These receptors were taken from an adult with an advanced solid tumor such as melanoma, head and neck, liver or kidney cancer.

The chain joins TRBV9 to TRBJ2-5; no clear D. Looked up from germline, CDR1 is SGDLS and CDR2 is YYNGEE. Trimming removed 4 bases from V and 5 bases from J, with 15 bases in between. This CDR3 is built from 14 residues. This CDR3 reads CASSPRPDRETQYF. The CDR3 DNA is TGTGCCAGCAGCCCTAGACCCGATAGGGAGACCCAGTACTTC.

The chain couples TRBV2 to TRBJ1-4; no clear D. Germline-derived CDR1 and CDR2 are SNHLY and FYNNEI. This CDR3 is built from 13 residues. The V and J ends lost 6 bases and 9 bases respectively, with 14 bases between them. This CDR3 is CASSPGLNQKLFF. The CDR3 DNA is TGTGCCAGCAGCCCCGGCCTAAATCAAAAACTGTTTTTT.

In nucleotides, the CDR3 is TGTGCCAGCAGGGGCGGGATTAGAATGAACACTGAAGCTTTCTTT. Translated, it gives CASRGGIRMNTEAFF. The gene calls are TRBV28 and TRBJ1-1; D is uncertain. Germline-derived CDR1 and CDR2 are MDHEN and SYDVKM. This CDR3 is 15 amino acids long. V was cut by 6 bases and J by 0 bases, with 14 bases left in between.

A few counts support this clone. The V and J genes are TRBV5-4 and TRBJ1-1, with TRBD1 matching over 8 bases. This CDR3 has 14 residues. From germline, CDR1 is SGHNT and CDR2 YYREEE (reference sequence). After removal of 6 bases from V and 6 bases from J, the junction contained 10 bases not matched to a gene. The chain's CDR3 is CASTGQGGKAEAFF. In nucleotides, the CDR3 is TGTGCCAGCACCGGACAGGGCGGGAAAGCTGAAGCTTTCTTT.

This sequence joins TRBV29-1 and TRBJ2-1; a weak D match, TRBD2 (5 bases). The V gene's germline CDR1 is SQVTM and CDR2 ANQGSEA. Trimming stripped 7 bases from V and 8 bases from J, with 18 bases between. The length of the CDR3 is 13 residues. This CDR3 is CSARPPARDEQFF. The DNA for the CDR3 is TGCAGCGCCAGACCCCCCGCGAGGGATGAGCAGTTCTTC.

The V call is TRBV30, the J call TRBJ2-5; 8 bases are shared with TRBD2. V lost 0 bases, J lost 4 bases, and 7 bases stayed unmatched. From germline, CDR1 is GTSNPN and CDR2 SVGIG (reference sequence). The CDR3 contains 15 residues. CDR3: CAWSVAGAFRETQYF. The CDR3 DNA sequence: TGTGCCTGGAGTGTAGCGGGGGCCTTTAGAGAGACCCAGTACTTC.

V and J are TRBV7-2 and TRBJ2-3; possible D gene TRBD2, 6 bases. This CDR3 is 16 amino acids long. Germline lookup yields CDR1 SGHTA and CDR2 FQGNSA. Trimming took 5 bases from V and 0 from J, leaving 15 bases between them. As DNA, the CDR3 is TGTGCCAGCAGCCGGTCTAGCGTCTCTAGCACAGATACGCAGTATTTT. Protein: CASSRSSVSSTDTQYF.

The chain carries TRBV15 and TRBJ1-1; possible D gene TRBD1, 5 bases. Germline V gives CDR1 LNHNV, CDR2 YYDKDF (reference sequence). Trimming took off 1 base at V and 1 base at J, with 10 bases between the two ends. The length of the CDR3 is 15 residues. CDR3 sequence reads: CATSRGGGRNTEAFF. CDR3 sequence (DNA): TGTGCCACCAGCAGAGGGGGGGGTCGGAACACTGAAGCTTTCTTT.

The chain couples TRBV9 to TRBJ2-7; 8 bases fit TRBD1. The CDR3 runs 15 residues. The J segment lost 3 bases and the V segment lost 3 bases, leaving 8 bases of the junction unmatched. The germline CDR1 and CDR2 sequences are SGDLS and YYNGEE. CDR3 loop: CASSATPGQVYEQYF. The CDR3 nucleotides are TGTGCCAGCAGCGCGACACCGGGACAGGTCTACGAGCAGTACTTC.

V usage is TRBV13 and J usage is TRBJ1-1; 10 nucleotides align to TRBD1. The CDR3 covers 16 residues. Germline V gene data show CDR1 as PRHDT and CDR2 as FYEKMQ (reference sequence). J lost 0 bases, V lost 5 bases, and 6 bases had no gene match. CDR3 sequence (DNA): TGTGCCAGCAGCCGCTACGGGACAGGGGTGAACACTGAAGCTTTCTTT. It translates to CASSRYGTGVNTEAFF.

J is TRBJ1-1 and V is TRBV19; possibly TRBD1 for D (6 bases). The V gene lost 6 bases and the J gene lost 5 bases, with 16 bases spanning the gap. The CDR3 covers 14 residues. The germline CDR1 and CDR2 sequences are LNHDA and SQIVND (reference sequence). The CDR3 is CASRSPGVATEAFF. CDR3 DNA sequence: TGTGCCAGTAGATCCCCAGGGGTGGCGACTGAAGCTTTCTTT.

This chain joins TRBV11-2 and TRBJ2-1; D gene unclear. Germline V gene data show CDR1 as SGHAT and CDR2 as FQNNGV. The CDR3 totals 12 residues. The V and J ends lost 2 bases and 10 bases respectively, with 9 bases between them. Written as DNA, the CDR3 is TGTGCCAGCAGCTTAAGTCTAGGGGAGCAGTTCTTC. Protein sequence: CASSLSLGEQFF.

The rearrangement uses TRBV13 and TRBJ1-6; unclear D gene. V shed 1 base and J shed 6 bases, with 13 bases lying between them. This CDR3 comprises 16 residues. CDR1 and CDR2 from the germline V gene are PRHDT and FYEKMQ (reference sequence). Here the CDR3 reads CASSLDLGAANSPLHF. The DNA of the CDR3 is TGTGCCAGCAGCTTAGATCTTGGAGCGGCTAATTCACCCCTCCACTTT. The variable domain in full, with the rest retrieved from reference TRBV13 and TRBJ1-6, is AAGVIQSPRHLIKEKRETATLKCYPIPRHDTVYWYQQGPGQDPQFLISFYEKMQSDKGSIPDRFSAQQFSDYHSELNMSSLELGDSALYFCASSLDLGAANSPLHFGNGTRLTVT.

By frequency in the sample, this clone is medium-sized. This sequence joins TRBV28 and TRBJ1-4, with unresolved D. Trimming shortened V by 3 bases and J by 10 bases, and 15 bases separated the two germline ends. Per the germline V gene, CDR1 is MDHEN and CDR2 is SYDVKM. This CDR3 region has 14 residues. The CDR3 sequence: CASSFELPTGKLFF. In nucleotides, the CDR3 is TGTGCCAGCAGTTTCGAGCTCCCCACGGGAAAACTGTTTTTT.

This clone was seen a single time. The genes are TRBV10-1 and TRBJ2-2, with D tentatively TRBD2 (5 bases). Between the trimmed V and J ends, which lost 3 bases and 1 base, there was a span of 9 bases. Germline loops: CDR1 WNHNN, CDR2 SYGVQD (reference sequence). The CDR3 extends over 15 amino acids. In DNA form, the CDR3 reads TGCGCCAGCAGTGAAGCGGACCAGAACACCGGGGAGCTGTTTTTT. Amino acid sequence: CASSEADQNTGELFF.

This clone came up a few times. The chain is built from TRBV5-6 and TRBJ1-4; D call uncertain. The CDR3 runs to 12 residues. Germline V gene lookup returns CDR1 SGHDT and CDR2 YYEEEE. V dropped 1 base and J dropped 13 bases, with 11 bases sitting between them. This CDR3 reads CASSLCPPRLFF. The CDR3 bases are TGTGCCAGCAGCTTGTGCCCCCCTAGACTGTTTTTT. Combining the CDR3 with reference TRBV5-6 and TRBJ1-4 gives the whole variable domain DAGVTQSPTHLIKTRGQQVTLRCSPKSGHDTVSWYQQALGQGPQFIFQYYEEEERQRGNFPDRFSGHQFPNYSSELNVNALLLGDSALYLCASSLCPPRLFFGSGTQLSVL.

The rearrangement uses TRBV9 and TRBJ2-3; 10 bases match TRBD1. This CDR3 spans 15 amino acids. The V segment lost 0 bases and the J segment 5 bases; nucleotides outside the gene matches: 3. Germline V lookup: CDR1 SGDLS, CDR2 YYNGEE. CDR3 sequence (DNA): TGTGCCAGCAGCGTAGGACAGGGGGCACGAGATACGCAGTATTTT. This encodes CASSVGQGARDTQYF.

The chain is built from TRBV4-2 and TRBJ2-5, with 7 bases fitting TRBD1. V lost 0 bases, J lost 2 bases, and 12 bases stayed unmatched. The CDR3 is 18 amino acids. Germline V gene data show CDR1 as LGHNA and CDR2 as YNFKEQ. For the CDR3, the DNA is TGTGCCAGCAGCCAAGATAGGGGGTCCCGGGACAGACAAGAGACCCAGTACTTC. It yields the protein CASSQDRGSRDRQETQYF.

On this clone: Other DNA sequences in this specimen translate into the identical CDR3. In DNA, the CDR3 is TGCGCCAGCAGCTTGGCCAACCCTAACACTGAAGCTTTCTTT. Protein sequence: CASSLANPNTEAFF. The genes are TRBV5-1 and TRBJ1-1; D is unresolved. The germline CDR1 and CDR2 sequences are SGHRS and YFSETQ. The CDR3 is 14 amino acids. With 0 bases removed from V and 2 bases from J, the gap between germline ends came to 8 bases. Supplemented by reference TRBV5-1 and TRBJ1-1, the full variable domain reads KAGVTQTPRYLIKTRGQQVTLSCSPISGHRSVSWYQQTPGQGLQFLFEYFSETQRNKGNFPGRFSGRQFSNSRSEMNVSTLELGDSALYLCASSLANPNTEAFFGQGTRLTVV.

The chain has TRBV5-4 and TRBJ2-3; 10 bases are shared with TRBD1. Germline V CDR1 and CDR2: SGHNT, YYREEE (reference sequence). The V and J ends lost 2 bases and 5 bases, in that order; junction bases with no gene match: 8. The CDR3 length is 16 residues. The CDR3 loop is CASSFYGTGVVDTQYF. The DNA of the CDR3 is TGTGCCAGCAGCTTTTACGGGACAGGGGTGGTAGATACGCAGTATTTT.

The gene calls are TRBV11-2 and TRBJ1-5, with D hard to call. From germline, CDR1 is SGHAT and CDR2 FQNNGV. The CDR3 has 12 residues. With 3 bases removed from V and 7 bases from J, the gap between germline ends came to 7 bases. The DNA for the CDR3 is TGTGCCAGCAGCTTGATAGGGCAGCCCCAGCATTTT. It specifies CASSLIGQPQHF. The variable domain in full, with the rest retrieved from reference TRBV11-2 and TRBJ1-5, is EAGVAQSPRYKIIEKRQSVAFWCNPISGHATLYWYQQILGQGPKLLIQFQNNGVVDDSQLPKDRFSAERLKGVDSTLKIQPAKLEDSAVYLCASSLIGQPQHFGDGTRLSIL.

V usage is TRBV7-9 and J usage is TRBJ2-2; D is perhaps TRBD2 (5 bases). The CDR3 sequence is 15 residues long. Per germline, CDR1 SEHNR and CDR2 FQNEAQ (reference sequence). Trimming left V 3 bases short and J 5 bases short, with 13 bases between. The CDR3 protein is CASSFLSGDTGELFF. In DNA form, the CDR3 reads TGTGCCAGCAGCTTTTTAAGCGGAGATACCGGGGAGCTGTTTTTT. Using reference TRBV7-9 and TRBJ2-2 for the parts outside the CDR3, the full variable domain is DTGVSQNPRHKITKRGQNVTFRCDPISEHNRLYWYRQTLGQGPEFLTYFQNEAQLEKSRLLSDRFSAERPKGSFSTLEIQRTEQGDSAMYLCASSFLSGDTGELFFGEGSRLTVL.